The clone carrying this T cell receptor beta chain was detected a few times. What it recognizes is unknown. Trimming shortened V by 3 bases and J by 4 bases, and 18 bases separated the two germline ends. The CDR3 length is 16 residues. Germline assignment: CDR1 MDHEN and CDR2 SYDVKM. Donors sampled were nominally healthy, though unrecorded immune exposures were likely. Amplification used 60 Vbeta primers and 13 Jbeta primers. The assay was immunoSEQ multiplex PCR, and TCRdb's table has in-frame clones only and misses some. The table has approximately 260,000 clones, roughly 81% seen once. This sample stems from a study of cytomegalovirus exposure and HLA in healthy donors. Study-level findings and limits: A prior analysis recorded that most TCR beta V segments were productive about 90% or about 30% of the time. CMV antigen specificity of a few CMV-associated chains was confirmed in vitro.

The clonotype originates from a woman between 35 and 50 years old in good health and CMV-seropositive. The chain employs TRBV28 and TRBJ1-1, with D unclear. The sequenced sample was PBMCs. CDR3 amino acids: CASSLEVLSGSTEAFF. DNA for the CDR3: TGTGCCAGCAGTTTGGAGGTCTTGTCGGGGAGCACTGAAGCTTTCTTT.